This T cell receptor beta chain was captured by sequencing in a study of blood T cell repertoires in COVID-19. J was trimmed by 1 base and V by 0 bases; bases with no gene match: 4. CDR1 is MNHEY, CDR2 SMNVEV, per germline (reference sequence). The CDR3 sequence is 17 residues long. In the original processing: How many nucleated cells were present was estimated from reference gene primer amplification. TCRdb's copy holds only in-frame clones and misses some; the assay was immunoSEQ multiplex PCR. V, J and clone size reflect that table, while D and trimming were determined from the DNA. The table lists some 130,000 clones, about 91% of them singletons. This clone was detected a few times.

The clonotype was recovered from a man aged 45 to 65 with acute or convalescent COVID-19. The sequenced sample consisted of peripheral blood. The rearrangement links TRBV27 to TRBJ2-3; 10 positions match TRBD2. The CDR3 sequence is CASSLSASGRRTDTQYF. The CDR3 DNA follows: TGTGCCAGCAGTTTATCCGCTAGCGGGAGACGCACAGATACGCAGTATTTT.